The 15 T cell receptor beta chains below all came from one sample that was sequenced in a study of cytomegalovirus exposure and HLA in healthy donors. Primers for the PCR totalled 60 Vbeta and 13 Jbeta. Sequenced by immunoSEQ multiplex PCR; TCRdb stores in-frame clones only, minus some. The table records some 95,000 clones, around 73% of them present only once. The source material was PBMCs. All receptors come from a female donor in good health and CMV-seronegative.

The J gene is TRBJ1-5, the V gene TRBV19, with D perhaps matching TRBD1 (5 bases). There are 15 residues in the CDR3. The V end was cut by 3 bases, the J end by 7 bases, with 16 bases between. The germline CDR1 and CDR2 sequences are LNHDA and SQIVND (reference sequence). CDR3 sequence reads: CASSIAWGERQPQHF. For the CDR3, the DNA is TGTGCCAGTAGTATCGCGTGGGGGGAGAGGCAGCCCCAGCATTTT.

A single count supports this clone. The genes are TRBV4-1 and TRBJ2-7, with 8 positions matching TRBD1. V was pared by 3 bases and J by 3 bases, with 13 bases of the junction left unmatched. Germline CDR1 is MGHRA and CDR2 is YSYEKL. The CDR3 is 17 amino acids. The CDR3 coding sequence is TGCGCCAGCAGCCAGTCGGGACAGGTACTAACAGACTACGAGCAGTACTTC. It specifies CASSQSGQVLTDYEQYF.

The chain combines TRBV20-1 with TRBJ2-1, with D unclear. V was cut by 3 bases and J by 6 bases, with 3 bases left in between. CDR1 DFQATT and CDR2 SNEGSKA come from the germline V gene (reference sequence). The CDR3 runs 10 residues. The CDR3: CSASSNEQFF. The CDR3 nucleotides read TGCAGTGCTAGTAGCAATGAGCAGTTCTTC.

The chain is built from TRBV19 and TRBJ1-2; D gene uncertain. The CDR3 consists of 14 residues. Trimming cost V 3 bases and J 2 bases, with 10 bases left between them. Per the germline V gene, CDR1 is LNHDA and CDR2 is SQIVND (reference sequence). The CDR3 loop is CASSMGQSNYGYTF. The DNA for the CDR3 is TGTGCCAGTAGTATGGGCCAGTCCAACTATGGCTACACCTTC.

CDR3 protein: CASSLRGQGRRSNQPQHF. CDR3 coding DNA: TGTGCCAGCAGTTTACGGGGACAGGGTCGACGGAGCAATCAGCCCCAGCATTTT. The genes are TRBV28 and TRBJ1-5; 9 nucleotides agree with TRBD1. CDR3 length: 18 amino acids. Trimming took 2 bases from V and 1 from J; bases not matched to a gene: 9. The germline V gene has CDR1 MDHEN and CDR2 SYDVKM.

J is TRBJ2-7 and V is TRBV15; tentatively, D is TRBD2 (5 bases). This CDR3 region has 13 residues. V dropped 0 bases and J dropped 3 bases, with 6 bases sitting between them. Germline V CDR1 and CDR2: LNHNV, YYDKDF (reference sequence). The CDR3 sequence is CATSRDRGYEQYF. The CDR3 bases are TGTGCCACCAGCAGAGATCGGGGCTACGAGCAGTACTTC.

The chain carries TRBV29-1 and TRBJ1-1; perhaps TRBD1 as D (5 bases). The germline CDR1 and CDR2 sequences are SQVTM and ANQGSEA. The ends were cut back, 7 bases at V and 0 bases at J, with 12 bases in the middle. The CDR3 covers 13 residues. The CDR3 protein is CSATTVVNTEAFF. The CDR3, as DNA: TGCAGCGCTACGACAGTGGTGAACACTGAAGCTTTCTTT.

This clone was observed a single time. The chain joins TRBV6-5 to TRBJ1-5; 8 bases are shared with TRBD1. This CDR3 spans 15 amino acids. Germline loops: CDR1 MNHEY, CDR2 SVGAGI. The V and J ends lost 6 bases and 4 bases, in that order; junction bases with no gene match: 8. CDR3 protein: CASRPGQVFNQPQHF. The CDR3 nucleotides are TGTGCCAGCAGGCCGGGACAGGTGTTTAATCAGCCCCAGCATTTT.

A remark on this clone: Other nucleotide sequences in the sample specify the same CDR3. The chain joins TRBV5-1 to TRBJ2-5; D may be TRBD2 (5 bases). The V end lost 2 bases, the J end lost 2 bases, and 7 bases lay between the germline ends. Looked up from germline, CDR1 is SGHRS and CDR2 is YFSETQ. The CDR3 spans 13 residues. DNA for the CDR3: TGCGCCAGCAGCTTTGGGAGTCAAGAGACCCAGTACTTC. Protein: CASSFGSQETQYF.

The V gene is TRBV10-3, the J gene TRBJ2-7, with D possibly being TRBD1 (6 bases). Germline V gene sequence: CDR1 ENHRY, CDR2 SYGVKD. This CDR3 has 14 residues. V gave up 5 bases and J gave up 2 bases, with 13 bases separating them. The CDR3 is CAISQGTGTYEQYF. As DNA, the CDR3 is TGTGCCATCAGTCAGGGGACGGGCACCTACGAGCAGTACTTC.

This clone appeared a few times. The CDR3 here is CASSIGTGAQPQHF. The CDR3 nucleotides read TGTGCCAGTAGTATCGGGACAGGGGCTCAGCCCCAGCATTTT. V is TRBV19 and J is TRBJ1-5; TRBD1 aligns across 10 bases. Germline V gene sequence: CDR1 LNHDA, CDR2 SQIVND (reference sequence). V lost 3 bases, J lost 6 bases, and 2 bases stayed unmatched. CDR3 length equals 14 residues. Filled out from reference TRBV19 and TRBJ1-5, the complete variable domain reads DGGITQSPKYLFRKEGQNVTLSCEQNLNHDAMYWYRQDPGQGLRLIYYSQIVNDFQKGDIAEGYSVSREKKESFPLTVTSAQKNPTAFYLCASSIGTGAQPQHFGDGTRLSIL.

The rearrangement links TRBV4-1 to TRBJ2-7; 10 nucleotides match TRBD1. The CDR3 spans 15 residues. J was trimmed by 2 bases and V by 3 bases; bases with no gene match: 4. From germline, CDR1 is MGHRA and CDR2 YSYEKL. The CDR3 sequence: CASSQRTGGPYEQYF. Here the CDR3 DNA reads TGCGCCAGCAGCCAGAGGACAGGGGGACCCTACGAGCAGTACTTC.

The chain links TRBV6-5 to TRBJ2-1, with D uncertain. CDR1 is MNHEY, CDR2 SVGAGI, per germline. The CDR3 sequence is 13 residues long. V lost 6 bases to trimming and J lost 4 bases, with 10 bases between them. CDR3 sequence reads: CASSLDKYNEQFF. In nucleotides, the CDR3 is TGTGCCAGCAGCCTTGACAAGTACAATGAGCAGTTCTTC.

This clone was seen a handful of times. V and J are TRBV10-3 and TRBJ2-7; 11 nucleotides align to TRBD2. V dropped 6 bases and J dropped 0; count of bases not matched to a gene: 4. Germline CDR1 is ENHRY and CDR2 is SYGVKD. This CDR3 is 15 amino acids long. CDR3: CAISRTSGPSYEQYF. In DNA, the CDR3 is TGTGCCATCAGCCGGACTAGCGGGCCCTCCTACGAGCAGTACTTC.

The CDR3: CASSPESRISGNTIYF. As DNA, the CDR3 is TGCGCCAGCAGCCCGGAGTCGAGGATCTCTGGAAACACCATATATTTT. This chain joins TRBV5-1 and TRBJ1-3; unclear D gene. Germline V gives CDR1 SGHRS, CDR2 YFSETQ. Trimming pared 4 bases from V and 0 bases from J, leaving 14 bases between. This CDR3 contains 16 residues.